These T cell receptor beta chains were read from a single sample in a study of response to subunit inactivated influenza vaccine. TCRdb fed the RT-PCR reads into MiXCR, producing one record per CDR3 protein. The sample holds roughly 650,000 distinct CDR3 sequences, approximately 15% seen once. The sequenced sample was PBMCs from blood, obtained around 15 days before vaccination. These receptors came from a man between 45 and 60 years old who received an inactivated influenza vaccine. Both conserved end residues are part of each CDR3. Fields, in order: V gene, clone size, J gene, D gene, CDR3 DNA, CDR3 protein. D genes are given only for firm matches. Some rows mark clone size as missing; the rest say once, few, many or name a class of expanded clone.

>TRBV7-9|NA|TRBJ2-5|NA
TGTGCCAGCAGCTTTAGACCGGGCCTGGGGCAAGAGACCCAGTACTTC
CASSFRPGLGQETQYF
>TRBV20-1|many|TRBJ2-7|NA
TGCAGTGCTCGCCCGGGAAACTACGAGCAGTACTTC
CSARPGNYEQYF
>TRBV3-1|once|TRBJ2-1|NA
TGTGCCAGCAGCAGAGTAGGGGGTGGGGGGGGAAATGAGCAGTTCTTC
CASSRVGGGGGNEQFF
>TRBV5-1|many|TRBJ2-3|NA
TGCGCCAGCACCTCCCGCACAGATACGCAGTATTTT
CASTSRTDTQYF
>TRBV4-2|NA|TRBJ2-5|NA
TGTGCCAGCAGCCAACCACGAACCCGCGGGACAGCCGAGAATGAGACCCAGTACTTC
CASSQPRTRGTAENETQYF
>TRBV5-1|few|TRBJ1-2|NA
TGCGCCAGCAGCTTGGCTCCGACAGAAAACTATGGCTACACCTTC
CASSLAPTENYGYTF
>TRBV25-1|NA|TRBJ2-4|NA
TGTGCCAGCAGTGCGGATGTGGGGGCCAGAAACATTCAGTACTTC
CASSADVGARNIQYF
>TRBV10-3|many|TRBJ2-1|NA
TGTGCCATCGCCCCCAGTAAAACCTACAATGAGCAGTTCTTC
CAIAPSKTYNEQFF
>TRBV9|NA|TRBJ1-2|NA
TGTGCCAGCAGCCGGGAACAGTCCAACTATGGCTACACCTTC
CASSREQSNYGYTF
>TRBV20-1|few|TRBJ1-5|NA
TGCAGTGCAGGGACGGTGAATCAGCCCCAGCATTTT
CSAGTVNQPQHF
>TRBV6-5|few|TRBJ2-7|TRBD1
TGTGCCAGCAGTTATAGCAGGGGGCAGTCCTACGAGCAGTACTTC
CASSYSRGQSYEQYF
>TRBV3-1|NA|TRBJ2-7|NA
TGTGCCAGCAGCCAAGGGGGCAAGCAGTACTTC
CASSQGGKQYF
>TRBV7-3|many|TRBJ2-3|NA
TGTGCCAGCAGCCCCCTAGGGGGAAGCGGGAAAGGCGGCACAGATACGCAGTATTTT
CASSPLGGSGKGGTDTQYF
>TRBV4-1|NA|TRBJ2-5|NA
TGCGCCAGCAGCCAAGAGACACAAGAGACCCAGTACTTC
CASSQETQETQYF
>TRBV27|NA|TRBJ1-5|TRBD1
TGTGCCAGCAGTCTGGGAGGGACAGGGCAGCCCCAGCATTTT
CASSLGGTGQPQHF
>TRBV27|NA|TRBJ2-7|NA
TGTGCCAGCAGCGGGGGATCGCACGAGCAGTACTTC
CASSGGSHEQYF
>TRBV25-1|NA|TRBJ2-7|NA
TGTGCCAGCAGTGGGCCTCAGGGATACGAGCAGTACTTC
CASSGPQGYEQYF
>TRBV3-1|few|TRBJ1-6|NA
TGTGCCAGCAGCCAAGATCCGAGGGTATCACCCCTCCACTTT
CASSQDPRVSPLHF
>TRBV7-9|many|TRBJ2-1|TRBD2
TGTGCCAGCAGCCCAGGACTAGCGGGCAATGAGCAGTTCTTC
CASSPGLAGNEQFF
>TRBV14|few|TRBJ2-5|NA
TGTGCCAGCAGCCACCGGTCATGGGAGACCCAGTACTTC
CASSHRSWETQYF
>TRBV6-6|NA|TRBJ1-1|NA
TGTGCCAGCCGGCGGGCAAACACTGAAGCTTTCTTT
CASRRANTEAFF
>TRBV7-9|NA|TRBJ2-7|NA
TGTGCCAGCACCGGGTCGACGGGGCAGTACTTC
CASTGSTGQYF
>TRBV5-1|NA|TRBJ2-6|NA
TGCGCCAGCAGTGGTTTCGGCACTGGGGCCAACGTCCTGACTTTC
CASSGFGTGANVLTF
>TRBV29-1|NA|TRBJ2-1|TRBD2
TGCAGCGGAGCGGGGTCCTACAATGAGCAGTTCTTC
CSGAGSYNEQFF
>TRBV12-3/TRBV12-4|many|TRBJ1-1|NA
TGTGCCAGCAGCCGGACAGTAGAAGCTTTCTTT
CASSRTVEAFF
>TRBV4-3|few|TRBJ2-2|TRBD1
TGCGCCAGCAGCCAGGGACAGGGGGGCGGGGAGCTGTTTTTT
CASSQGQGGGELFF
>TRBV6-5|many|TRBJ2-1|NA
TGTGCCAGCAGTTACTCAGCGCAGGGGTCCCGGGTTGGGCAGTTCTTC
CASSYSAQGSRVGQFF
>TRBV5-1|many|TRBJ2-7|TRBD1
TGCGCCAGCAGCTTGGTGGACAGGGGGTCCTACGAGCAGTACTTC
CASSLVDRGSYEQYF
>TRBV6-1|NA|TRBJ2-1|NA
TGTGCCAGCAGTCGGGCAGCCAATGAGCAGTTCTTC
CASSRAANEQFF
>TRBV27|many|TRBJ2-2|TRBD2
TGTGCCAGCAGACCCACTAGCGGGAGGGCCTTCGGGGAGCTGTTTTTT
CASRPTSGRAFGELFF
>TRBV12-3/TRBV12-4|few|TRBJ2-7|NA
TGTGCCAGCAGTTTAGGCCAACAGGGTCTATCCTACGAGCAGTACTTC
CASSLGQQGLSYEQYF
>TRBV5-1|few|TRBJ2-2|NA
TGCGCCAGATCTCATTTTGGGGACAAGAACACCGGGGAGCTGTTTTTT
CARSHFGDKNTGELFF
>TRBV25-1|once|TRBJ1-1|TRBD1
TGTGCCAGCAGAGAGACAGGGGTGGGCACTGAAGCTTTCTTT
CASRETGVGTEAFF
>TRBV4-3|few|TRBJ1-1|NA
TGCGCCAGCAGCCCTTCTAGGGGCTGGACTGAAGCTTTCTTT
CASSPSRGWTEAFF
>TRBV7-2|NA|TRBJ2-7|NA
TGTGCCAGCAGCTTTTATCCCCAGGGGGAGGGTTACTACGAGCAGTACTTC
CASSFYPQGEGYYEQYF
>TRBV27|many|TRBJ1-4|TRBD1
TGTGCCAGCAGAGCTGCAGGGGGACCTAATGAAAAACTGTTTTTT
CASRAAGGPNEKLFF
>TRBV10-3|NA|TRBJ2-1|TRBD2
TGTGCCACCGCTAGCGGGAGAGAGGGAAATGAGCAGTTCTTC
CATASGREGNEQFF
>TRBV20-1|NA|TRBJ2-2|NA
TGCAGTGCTAGAGTTATCCCGAACACCGGGGAGCTGTTTTTT
CSARVIPNTGELFF
>TRBV27|few|TRBJ2-1|NA
TGTGCCAGCAGTTTGCAACAGGGAATTTCCAATGAGCAGTTCTTC
CASSLQQGISNEQFF
>TRBV7-9|few|TRBJ2-7|TRBD2
TGTGCCAGCAGCTTAGGACTAGCTGCCGAGCAGTACTTC
CASSLGLAAEQYF
>TRBV12-3/TRBV12-4|NA|TRBJ2-3|TRBD2
TGTGCCAGCAGTAGAGGGTCTAGCGGGTTCCCAGATACGCAGTATTTT
CASSRGSSGFPDTQYF
>TRBV24-1|NA|TRBJ2-5|TRBD1
TGTGCCACCAGTGATCCGGACAGGGGCGGGCGAGAGACCCAGTACTTC
CATSDPDRGGRETQYF
>TRBV7-6|few|TRBJ2-7|NA
TGTGCCAGCAGCCCCAGTTTTAGTCGTAGCGAGCAGTACTTC
CASSPSFSRSEQYF
>TRBV30|NA|TRBJ2-7|TRBD2
TGTGCCTGGAGTGTACGGTGGTCTAGCGGGAGTTCCAACGAGCAGTACTTC
CAWSVRWSSGSSNEQYF